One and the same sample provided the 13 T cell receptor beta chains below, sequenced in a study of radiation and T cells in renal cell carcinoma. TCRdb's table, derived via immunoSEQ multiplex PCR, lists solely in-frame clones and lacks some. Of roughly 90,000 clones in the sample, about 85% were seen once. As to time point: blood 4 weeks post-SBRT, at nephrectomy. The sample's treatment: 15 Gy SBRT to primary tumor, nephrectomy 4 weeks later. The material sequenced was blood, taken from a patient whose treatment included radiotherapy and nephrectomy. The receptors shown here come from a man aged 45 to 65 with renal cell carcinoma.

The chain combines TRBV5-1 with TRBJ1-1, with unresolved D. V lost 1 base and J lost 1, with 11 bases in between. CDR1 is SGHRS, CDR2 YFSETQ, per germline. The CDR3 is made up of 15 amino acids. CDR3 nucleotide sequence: TGCGCCAGCAGCTTGTCTCATCCAGCGAACACTGAAGCTTTCTTT. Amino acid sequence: CASSLSHPANTEAFF.

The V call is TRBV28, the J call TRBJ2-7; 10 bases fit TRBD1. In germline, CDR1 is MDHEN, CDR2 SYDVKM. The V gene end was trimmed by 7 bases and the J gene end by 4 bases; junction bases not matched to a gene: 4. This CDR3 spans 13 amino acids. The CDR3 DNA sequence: TGTGCCAGCATTGGACAGGGGGGGTACGAGCAGTACTTC. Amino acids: CASIGQGGYEQYF.

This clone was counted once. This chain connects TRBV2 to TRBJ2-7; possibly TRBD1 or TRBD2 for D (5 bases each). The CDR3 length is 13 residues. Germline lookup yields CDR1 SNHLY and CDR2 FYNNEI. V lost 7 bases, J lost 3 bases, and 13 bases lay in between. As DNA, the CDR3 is TGTGCCAGCACAAGAGGGGTATTCTACGAGCAGTACTTC. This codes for CASTRGVFYEQYF.

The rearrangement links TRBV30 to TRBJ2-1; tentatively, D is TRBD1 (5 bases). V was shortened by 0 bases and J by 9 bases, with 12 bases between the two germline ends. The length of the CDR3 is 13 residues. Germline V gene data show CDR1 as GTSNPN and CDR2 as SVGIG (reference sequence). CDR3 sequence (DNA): TGTGCCTGGAGTGTAGCAGGGTGGGGTGAGCAGTTCTTC. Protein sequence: CAWSVAGWGEQFF.

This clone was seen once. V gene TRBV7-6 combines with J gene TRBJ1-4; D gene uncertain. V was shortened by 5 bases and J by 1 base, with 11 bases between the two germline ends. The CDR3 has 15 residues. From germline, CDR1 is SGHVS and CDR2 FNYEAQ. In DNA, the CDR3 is TGTGCCAGCAGCGCTATCCGGGGAACTAATGAAAAACTGTTTTTT. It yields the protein CASSAIRGTNEKLFF.

CDR3 region: CASSPRVNYGYTF. CDR3 in DNA: TGTGCCAGCAGTCCGAGGGTAAACTATGGCTACACCTTC. The chain uses TRBV28 and TRBJ1-2; no firm D call. The V gene's germline CDR1 is MDHEN and CDR2 SYDVKM. The CDR3 sequence is 13 residues long. Trimming removed 5 bases at V and 2 bases at J, with 9 bases between.

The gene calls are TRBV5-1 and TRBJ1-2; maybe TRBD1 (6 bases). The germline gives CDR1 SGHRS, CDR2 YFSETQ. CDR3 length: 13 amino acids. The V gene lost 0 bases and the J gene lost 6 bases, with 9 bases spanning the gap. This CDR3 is CASSLAGADGYTF. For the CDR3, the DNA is TGCGCCAGCAGCTTGGCAGGGGCGGATGGCTACACCTTC.

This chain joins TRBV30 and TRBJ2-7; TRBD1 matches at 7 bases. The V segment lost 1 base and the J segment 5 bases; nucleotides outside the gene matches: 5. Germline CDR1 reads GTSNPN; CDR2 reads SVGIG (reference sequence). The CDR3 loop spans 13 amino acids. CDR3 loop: CAWSGQGVHEQYF. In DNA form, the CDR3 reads TGTGCCTGGAGTGGTCAGGGGGTCCACGAGCAGTACTTC. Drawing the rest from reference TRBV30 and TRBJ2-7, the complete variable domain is SQTIHQWPATLVQPVGSPLSLECTVEGTSNPNLYWYRQAAGRGLQLLFYSVGIGQISSEVPQNLSASRPQDRQFILSSKKLLLSDSGFYLCAWSGQGVHEQYFGPGTRLTVT.

The CDR3 bases are TGTGCCAGCGCCCCCCCCGGGGACGTCGAGCAGTACTTC. This gives the protein CASAPPGDVEQYF. This chain connects TRBV18 to TRBJ2-7; D is possibly TRBD1 or TRBD2 (5 bases each). From germline, CDR1 is KGHSH and CDR2 LQKENI. The V end was cut by 8 bases, the J end by 6 bases, with 17 bases between. CDR3 size: 13 residues.

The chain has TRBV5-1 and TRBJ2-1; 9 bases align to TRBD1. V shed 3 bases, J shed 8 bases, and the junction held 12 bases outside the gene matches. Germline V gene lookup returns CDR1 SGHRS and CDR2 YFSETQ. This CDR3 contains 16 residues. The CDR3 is CASSSRDREFVDEQFF. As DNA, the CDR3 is TGCGCCAGCAGCTCCCGGGACAGGGAGTTTGTCGATGAGCAGTTCTTC.

CDR3 DNA: TGTGCCAGCAGCTTAGCCGACAGGCACCTCACTGAAGCTTTCTTT. This sequence encodes CASSLADRHLTEAFF. The genes are TRBV7-3 and TRBJ1-1; TRBD1 might be the D (6 bases). The CDR3 has 15 amino acids. Trimming left V 2 bases short and J 4 bases short, with 14 bases between. Germline loops: CDR1 SGHTA, CDR2 FQGTGA.

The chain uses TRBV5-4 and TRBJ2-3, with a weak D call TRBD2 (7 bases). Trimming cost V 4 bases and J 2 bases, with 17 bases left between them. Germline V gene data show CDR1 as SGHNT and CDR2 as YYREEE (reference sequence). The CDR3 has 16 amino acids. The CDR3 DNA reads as TGTGCCAGCAGCGCGGCGGAGCGGGGACACACAGATACGCAGTATTTT. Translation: CASSAAERGHTDTQYF.

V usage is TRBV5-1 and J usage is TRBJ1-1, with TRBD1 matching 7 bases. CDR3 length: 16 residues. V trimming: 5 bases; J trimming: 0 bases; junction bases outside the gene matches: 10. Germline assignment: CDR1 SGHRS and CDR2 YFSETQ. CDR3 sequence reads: CASSLNRGPMNTEAFF. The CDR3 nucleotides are TGCGCCAGCAGTTTGAACAGGGGACCCATGAACACTGAAGCTTTCTTT.